These 21 T cell receptor beta chains came from one sample sequenced in a study of OX40 agonist ivuxolimab in advanced cancers. Clones were sequenced by immunoSEQ multiplex PCR, and TCRdb holds only the in-frame ones, with some missing. This sample has about 36,000 clones, with 79% found just once. Sequencing was performed on CD4+ or CD8+ T cells sorted from blood, taken in a trial of the OX40 agonist ivuxolimab. These receptors came from an adult with an advanced solid tumor such as melanoma, head and neck, liver or kidney cancer.

This CDR3 reads CASSKQGSSYNEQFF. The CDR3 nucleotides are TGTGCCAGCAGTAAACAGGGGAGCTCCTACAATGAGCAGTTCTTC. The chain employs TRBV2 and TRBJ2-1; TRBD1 aligns across 7 bases. The CDR3 spans 15 residues. In germline, CDR1 is SNHLY, CDR2 FYNNEI. Unmatched junction bases numbered 4, after V lost 5 bases and J lost 0 bases.

The gene calls are TRBV6-5 and TRBJ2-2; TRBD1 agrees at 9 bases. Per germline, CDR1 MNHEY and CDR2 SVGAGI. The CDR3 sequence is 16 residues long. The junction had 7 bases not matched to a gene; V was cut back by 2 bases and J by 6 bases. CDR3 amino acids: CASSYRTGDNPGELFF. The CDR3 coding sequence is TGTGCCAGCAGTTACAGGACAGGGGACAACCCCGGGGAGCTGTTTTTT.

The chain recombines TRBV28 with TRBJ1-1, with TRBD1 matching 8 bases. The CDR3 runs 14 residues. J gave up 6 bases and V 7 bases, and 10 bases lay outside the gene matches. Per the germline V gene, CDR1 is MDHEN and CDR2 is SYDVKM. Here the CDR3 reads CASTSDRVKAEAFF. CDR3 DNA: TGTGCCAGCACCTCGGACAGGGTAAAGGCTGAAGCTTTCTTT.

The rearrangement uses TRBV28 and TRBJ2-7; 9 nucleotides match TRBD1. The V gene end was trimmed by 4 bases and the J gene end by 5 bases; junction bases not matched to a gene: 9. The CDR3 is 15 amino acids. Germline CDR1 and CDR2: MDHEN and SYDVKM. CDR3 DNA: TGTGCCAGCAGTTCCATCGGGACAGGGAGGGACGAGCAGTACTTC. It is translated as CASSSIGTGRDEQYF.

The chain has TRBV6-1 and TRBJ1-2, with D uncertain. The germline CDR1 and CDR2 sequences are MNHNS and SASEGT. The CDR3 runs to 14 residues. V was clipped by 1 base and J by 8 bases, with 14 bases between them. The DNA for the CDR3 is TGTGCCAGCAGTGAAGATTTGGAGGTGGGGGGCTACACCTTC. Amino acid sequence: CASSEDLEVGGYTF.

The rearrangement uses TRBV5-4 and TRBJ1-6; a weak D match, TRBD1 (5 bases). This CDR3 comprises 16 residues. V was trimmed by 2 bases and J by 3 bases, leaving 12 bases between them. CDR1 is SGHNT and CDR2 is YYREEE in the germline V gene (reference sequence). The CDR3 protein is CASSLWGTYYNSPLHF. The CDR3 nucleotides are TGTGCCAGCAGCTTATGGGGGACCTACTATAATTCACCCCTCCACTTT.

This clone occurred a few times. This chain links TRBV15 with TRBJ1-4; weak D call: TRBD1 (6 bases). The CDR3 has 17 residues. CDR1 LNHNV and CDR2 YYDKDF come from the germline V gene (reference sequence). V was clipped by 5 bases and J by 4 bases, with 20 bases between them. CDR3: CATSDRHQGLGNEKLFF. DNA of the CDR3: TGTGCCACCAGCGATCGGCACCAGGGGCTTGGTAATGAAAAACTGTTTTTT.

The chain joins TRBV5-1 to TRBJ1-1; TRBD1 agrees at 10 bases. With V trimmed by 2 bases and J by 5 bases, 3 bases remained unmatched. This CDR3 comprises 14 residues. Germline-derived CDR1 and CDR2 are SGHRS and YFSETQ. For the CDR3, the DNA is TGCGCCAGCAGCTTAGGGACAGGGGTAACTGAAGCTTTCTTT. Encoded protein: CASSLGTGVTEAFF.

This chain connects TRBV19 to TRBJ1-5; D is ambiguous. Germline CDR1 reads LNHDA; CDR2 reads SQIVND (reference sequence). V lost 5 bases to trimming and J lost 12 bases, with 17 bases between them. The CDR3 is 13 residues long. CDR3 sequence reads: CASSSQTLNLQHF. CDR3 coding DNA: TGTGCCAGTAGTTCCCAAACCCTAAACCTCCAGCATTTT.

Only a few counts were recorded for this clone. This sequence joins TRBV30 and TRBJ2-7; perhaps TRBD2 as D (5 bases). The V gene lost 3 bases and the J gene lost 0 bases, with 12 bases spanning the gap. Germline loops: CDR1 GTSNPN, CDR2 SVGIG (reference sequence). The CDR3 consists of 14 residues. The CDR3 region is CAWSLDSYSYEQYF. The CDR3 DNA is TGTGCCTGGAGCTTGGACTCTTACTCCTACGAGCAGTACTTC.

CDR3 in DNA: TGTGCCAGTAGTGTACAGGGGCCGGCCGGAGGGGGCTACACCTTC. It specifies CASSVQGPAGGGYTF. This rearrangement joins TRBV19 to TRBJ1-2; the match to TRBD1 covers 7 bases. The CDR3 sequence is 15 residues long. With V trimmed by 5 bases and J by 8 bases, 14 bases remained unmatched. Germline CDR1 LNHDA, CDR2 SQIVND (reference sequence).

Only one count was recorded for this clone. One end of the junction varies from germline; a read error may be responsible. The rearrangement links TRBV4-1 to TRBJ2-3; 7 bases map to TRBD2. This CDR3 spans 15 amino acids. Germline V gives CDR1 MGHRA, CDR2 YSYEKL. The CDR3 DNA is TGCGCCAGCAGCCAAGATTGGGAGGGCACGGATACGCAGTATTTT. Its protein is CASSQDWEGTDTQYF.

This clone was detected a few times. The chain joins TRBV5-1 to TRBJ2-3, with D possibly being TRBD1 (5 bases). Trimming cost V 4 bases and J 4 bases, with 7 bases left between them. Germline V lookup: CDR1 SGHRS, CDR2 YFSETQ. The CDR3 extends over 12 amino acids. The CDR3 bases are TGCGCCAGCAGCCTGACAGCAGATACGCAGTATTTT. Its protein product is CASSLTADTQYF.

The chain is built from TRBV6-6 and TRBJ1-1; D is uncertain. This CDR3 is built from 12 residues. The V gene lost 5 bases and the J gene lost 1 base, with 5 bases spanning the gap. The V gene's germline CDR1 is MNHNY and CDR2 SVGAGI (reference sequence). The CDR3 nucleotides are TGTGCCAGCAGTCCCCAGAACACTGAAGCTTTCTTT. It is translated as CASSPQNTEAFF.

The CDR3 coding sequence is TGTGCCAGCAGCTCTGATTACTACGAGCAGTACTTC. Its translation is CASSSDYYEQYF. The chain uses TRBV7-9 and TRBJ2-7; the D is unclear. From germline, CDR1 is SEHNR and CDR2 FQNEAQ (reference sequence). V lost 4 bases and J lost 3, with 7 bases in between. The CDR3 is made up of 12 amino acids.

The table lists this clone with a few counts. The chain couples TRBV5-1 to TRBJ1-4, with D possibly matching TRBD1 (5 bases). Between the trimmed V and J ends, which lost 4 bases and 8 bases, there was a span of 18 bases. CDR1 is SGHRS, CDR2 YFSETQ, per germline. The CDR3 has 15 residues. DNA of the CDR3: TGCGCCAGCAGCCCCGGACACGCGAAGGGGGAAAAACTGTTTTTT. It yields the protein CASSPGHAKGEKLFF.

CDR3 in DNA: TGTGCCAGCGGACACAGGAAGAACACTGAAGCTTTCTTT. It encodes CASGHRKNTEAFF. The rearrangement uses TRBV27 and TRBJ1-1; D perhaps matches TRBD1 (5 bases). Germline values: CDR1 MNHEY, CDR2 SMNVEV (reference sequence). The CDR3 is made up of 13 amino acids. Trimming stripped 8 bases from V and 1 base from J, with 11 bases between.

The rearrangement links TRBV29-1 to TRBJ1-3, with no clear D. CDR3 size: 14 residues. In germline, CDR1 is SQVTM, CDR2 ANQGSEA. Trimming pared 1 base from V and 4 bases from J, leaving 11 bases between. The CDR3 DNA reads as TGCAGCGTTGAAGTACAGCACTTCGGAAACACCATATATTTT. Protein: CSVEVQHFGNTIYF.

The chain is built from TRBV30 and TRBJ2-2, with TRBD2 as a possible D gene (6 bases). V shed 0 bases and J shed 7 bases, with 9 bases lying between them. Germline CDR1 reads GTSNPN; CDR2 reads SVGIG (reference sequence). The CDR3 contains 13 residues. The CDR3 loop is CAWSVRGIGELFF. The CDR3 DNA reads TGTGCCTGGAGTGTACGCGGGATCGGGGAGCTGTTTTTT.

The chain couples TRBV10-3 to TRBJ1-1, with a possible D match to TRBD1 (5 bases). The CDR3 is 14 amino acids. V lost 3 bases and J 2 bases, leaving 10 bases between the germline ends. Germline lookup yields CDR1 ENHRY and CDR2 SYGVKD. The CDR3 DNA is TGTGCCATCAGTGATCCACAGGTAAACACTGAAGCTTTCTTT. Amino acid sequence: CAISDPQVNTEAFF.

The V gene is TRBV6-1, the J gene TRBJ1-6, with no clear D. CDR1 and CDR2 from the germline V gene are MNHNS and SASEGT. This CDR3 comprises 15 residues. The V and J ends lost 8 bases and 7 bases respectively, with 18 bases between them. The DNA for the CDR3 is TGTGCCAGCCGCCTTTCCCCGGGGTCCAATTCACCCCTCCACTTT. Its translation is CASRLSPGSNSPLHF.